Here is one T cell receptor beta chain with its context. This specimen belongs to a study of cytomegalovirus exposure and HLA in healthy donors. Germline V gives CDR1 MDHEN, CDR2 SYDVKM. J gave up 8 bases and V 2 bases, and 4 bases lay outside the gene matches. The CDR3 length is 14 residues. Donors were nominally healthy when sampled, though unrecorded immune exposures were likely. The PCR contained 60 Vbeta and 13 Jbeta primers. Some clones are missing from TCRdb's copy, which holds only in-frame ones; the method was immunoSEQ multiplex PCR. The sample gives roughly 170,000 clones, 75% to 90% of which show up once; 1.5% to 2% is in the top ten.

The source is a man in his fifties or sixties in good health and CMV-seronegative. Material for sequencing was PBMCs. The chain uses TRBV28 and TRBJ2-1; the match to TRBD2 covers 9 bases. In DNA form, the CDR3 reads TGTGCCAGCAGTTTAGCGGGAGGGCCGCATGAGCAGTTCTTC. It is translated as CASSLAGGPHEQFF.